The 13 T cell receptor beta chains below were found in one sample sequenced in a study of shared clonotypes between healthy human individuals. The repertoire was sequenced with immunoSEQ multiplex PCR; TCRdb's copy has only in-frame clones and lacks some. The sample holds about 690,000 clones, about nine tenths seen once. The source material was memory CD8+ T cells from PBMCs. Subset meaning: CD45RO+ cells pooled with CCR7-negative TemRA cells. The receptors originated from a man aged 18 to 29 in good health. Some clones in this sample may be carry-over from other donors' samples.

The chain uses TRBV28 and TRBJ1-1; D unresolved. The germline V gene has CDR1 MDHEN and CDR2 SYDVKM. The CDR3 contains 14 residues. V was pared by 4 bases and J by 8 bases, with 17 bases between. The CDR3 loop reads CASSSLEGVDEAFF. The CDR3 DNA reads TGTGCCAGCAGTTCCCTGGAGGGAGTTGACGAAGCTTTCTTT.

The chain recombines TRBV29-1 with TRBJ2-7, with 14 bases lining up with TRBD2. Per the germline V gene, CDR1 is SQVTM and CDR2 is ANQGSEA. J gave up 6 bases and V 6 bases, and 10 bases lay outside the gene matches. The CDR3 runs 15 residues. The CDR3 region has the DNA TGCAGCGTATACCCCGGGACTAGCGGGAGTACCGAGCAGTACTTC. It yields the protein CSVYPGTSGSTEQYF.

This chain uses TRBV28 with TRBJ2-7, with TRBD2 as a possible D gene (6 bases). The CDR3 loop spans 16 amino acids. Germline V lookup: CDR1 MDHEN, CDR2 SYDVKM. The ends were cut back, 4 bases at V and 0 bases at J, with 16 bases in the middle. Here the CDR3 DNA reads TGTGCCAGCAGTTCAAGCCTTGAGGACTACTCCTACGAGCAGTACTTC. Protein sequence: CASSSSLEDYSYEQYF.

CDR3 in amino acids: CATSTRHQETQYF. The CDR3, as DNA: TGTGCCACCAGCACGCGACACCAAGAGACCCAGTACTTC. The chain carries TRBV15 and TRBJ2-5; D not resolved. V was trimmed by 4 bases and J by 0 bases, leaving 6 bases between them. The CDR3 sequence is 13 residues long. Germline lookup yields CDR1 LNHNV and CDR2 YYDKDF (reference sequence).

This chain uses TRBV5-6 with TRBJ2-4; 8 bases are a match to TRBD2. J gave up 0 bases and V 2 bases, and 4 bases lay outside the gene matches. Germline values: CDR1 SGHDT, CDR2 YYEEEE. The CDR3 consists of 16 residues. CDR3 residues: CASSFGGGIAKNIQYF. CDR3 DNA: TGTGCCAGCAGCTTCGGCGGGGGGATAGCCAAAAACATTCAGTACTTC.

This rearrangement joins TRBV19 to TRBJ1-2; weak D call: TRBD1 (6 bases). The CDR3 consists of 13 residues. CDR1 is LNHDA and CDR2 is SQIVND in the germline V gene (reference sequence). Trimming took off 1 base at V and 8 bases at J, with 11 bases between the two ends. The CDR3 nucleotides are TGTGCCAGTAGTATAGGCGTGGGGGGCGGCTACACCTTC. Protein sequence: CASSIGVGGGYTF.

The V and J genes are TRBV2 and TRBJ1-5; weak D call: TRBD1 (5 bases). Germline CDR1 and CDR2: SNHLY and FYNNEI. With 2 bases removed from V and 6 bases from J, the gap between germline ends came to 11 bases. The CDR3 runs 14 residues. The CDR3 DNA is TGTGCCAGCAGTGAACCTGGGGGTTTTCAGCCCCAGCATTTT. Residues: CASSEPGGFQPQHF. The full variable domain, rest sourced from reference TRBV2 and TRBJ1-5, is EPEVTQTPSHQVTQMGQEVILRCVPISNHLYFYWYRQILGQKVEFLVSFYNNEISEKSEIFDDQFSVERPDGSNFTLKIRSTKLEDSAMYFCASSEPGGFQPQHFGDGTRLSIL.

The V and J genes are TRBV27 and TRBJ1-5, with TRBD1 matching over 7 bases. The CDR3 covers 15 residues. Germline V gene data show CDR1 as MNHEY and CDR2 as SMNVEV (reference sequence). Losses at the gene ends were 4 bases for V and 4 bases for J; bases not matched to a gene: 7. CDR3 DNA: TGTGCCAGCAGTTCCCGACAGGGACTTAATCAGCCCCAGCATTTT. It translates to CASSSRQGLNQPQHF.

This CDR3 reads CASSSPVSGTEAGNTIYF. The CDR3 region has the DNA TGTGCCAGCAGCTCCCCAGTATCCGGGACAGAAGCTGGAAACACCATATATTTT. The chain links TRBV7-9 to TRBJ1-3; 7 bases align to TRBD1. J gave up 2 bases and V 4 bases, and 14 bases lay outside the gene matches. The CDR3 sequence is 18 residues long. Germline V CDR1 and CDR2: SEHNR, FQNEAQ (reference sequence).

The genes are TRBV7-9 and TRBJ2-7; 15 bases match TRBD2. Trimming at V came to 5 bases and at J to 6 bases, leaving 2 bases not matched to a gene. CDR1 is SEHNR, CDR2 FQNEAQ, per germline (reference sequence). CDR3 length: 14 residues. The CDR3 bases are TGTGCCAGCAGCGGGACTAGCGGGAGGAGCGAGCAGTACTTC. Residues: CASSGTSGRSEQYF.

The chain joins TRBV19 to TRBJ2-5; maybe TRBD2 (5 bases). V was pared by 0 bases and J by 3 bases, with 8 bases between. Germline loops: CDR1 LNHDA, CDR2 SQIVND (reference sequence). This CDR3 has 14 amino acids. The CDR3 spells CASSIDTLEETQYF. The CDR3 nucleotides read TGTGCCAGTAGTATAGACACACTAGAAGAGACCCAGTACTTC. The full variable domain, rest sourced from reference TRBV19 and TRBJ2-5, is DGGITQSPKYLFRKEGQNVTLSCEQNLNHDAMYWYRQDPGQGLRLIYYSQIVNDFQKGDIAEGYSVSREKKESFPLTVTSAQKNPTAFYLCASSIDTLEETQYFGPGTRLLVL.

This clone was detected once. The CDR3 sequence is CASSQDWTGGIGANVLTF. CDR3 DNA: TGTGCCAGCAGCCAAGATTGGACAGGGGGCATTGGGGCCAACGTCCTGACTTTC. The V gene is TRBV11-1, the J gene TRBJ2-6; 11 bases are a match to TRBD1. The CDR3 runs 18 residues. CDR1 is SGHAT, CDR2 FQDESV, per germline (reference sequence). V was clipped by 5 bases and J by 3 bases; unmatched bases: 9.

This chain joins TRBV7-9 and TRBJ1-2; TRBD1 agrees at 10 bases. Germline lookup yields CDR1 SEHNR and CDR2 FQNEAQ (reference sequence). V was clipped by 4 bases and J by 3 bases; unmatched bases: 14. The CDR3 sequence is 18 residues long. The CDR3 DNA reads as TGTGCCAGCAGCTCACGGTCCCGGGACAGGGGACTTTACTATGGCTACACCTTC. Translating it yields CASSSRSRDRGLYYGYTF.